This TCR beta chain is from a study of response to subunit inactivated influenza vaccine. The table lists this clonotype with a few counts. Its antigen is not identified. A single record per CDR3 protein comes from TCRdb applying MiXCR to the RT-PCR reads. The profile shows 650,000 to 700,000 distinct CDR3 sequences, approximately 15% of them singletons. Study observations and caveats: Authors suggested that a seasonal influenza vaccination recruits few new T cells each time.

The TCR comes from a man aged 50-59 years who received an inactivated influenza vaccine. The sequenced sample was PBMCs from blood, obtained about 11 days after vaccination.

The CDR3 region is CASSYSPQAPSSYNEQFF. The CDR3 DNA reads as TGTGCCAGCAGTTACAGCCCCCAGGCACCTAGCTCCTACAATGAGCAGTTCTTC. V is TRBV6-2 or TRBV6-3 and J is TRBJ2-1; D is undetermined. Germline CDR1 reads MNHEY; CDR2 reads SVGEGT. The V gene lost 2 bases and the J gene lost 0 bases, with 17 bases spanning the gap. The CDR3 extends over 18 amino acids.